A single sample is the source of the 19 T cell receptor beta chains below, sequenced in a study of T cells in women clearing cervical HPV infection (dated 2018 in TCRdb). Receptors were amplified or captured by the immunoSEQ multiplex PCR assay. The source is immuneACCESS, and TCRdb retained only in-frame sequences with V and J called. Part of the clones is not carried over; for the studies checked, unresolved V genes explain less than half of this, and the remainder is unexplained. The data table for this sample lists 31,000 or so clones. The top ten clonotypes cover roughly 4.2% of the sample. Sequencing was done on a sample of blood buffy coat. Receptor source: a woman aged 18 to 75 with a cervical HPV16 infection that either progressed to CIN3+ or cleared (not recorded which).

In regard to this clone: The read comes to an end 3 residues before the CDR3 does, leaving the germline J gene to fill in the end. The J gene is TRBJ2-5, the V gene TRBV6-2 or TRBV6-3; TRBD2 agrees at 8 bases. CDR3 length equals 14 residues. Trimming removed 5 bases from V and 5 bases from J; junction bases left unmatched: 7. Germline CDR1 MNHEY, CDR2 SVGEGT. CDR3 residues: CASSGAGGRETQYF. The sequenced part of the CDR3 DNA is TGTGCCAGCAGTGGCGCGGGGGGCCGGGAGACC.

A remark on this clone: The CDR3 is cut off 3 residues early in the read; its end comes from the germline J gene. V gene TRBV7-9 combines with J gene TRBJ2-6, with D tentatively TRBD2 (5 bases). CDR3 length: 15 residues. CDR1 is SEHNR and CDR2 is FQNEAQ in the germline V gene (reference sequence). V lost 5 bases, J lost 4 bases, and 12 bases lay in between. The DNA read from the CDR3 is TGTGCCAGCAGCCCCCTCGTAGCGGGGGCCAACGTC. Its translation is CASSPLVAGANV. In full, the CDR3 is CASSPLVAGANVLTF.

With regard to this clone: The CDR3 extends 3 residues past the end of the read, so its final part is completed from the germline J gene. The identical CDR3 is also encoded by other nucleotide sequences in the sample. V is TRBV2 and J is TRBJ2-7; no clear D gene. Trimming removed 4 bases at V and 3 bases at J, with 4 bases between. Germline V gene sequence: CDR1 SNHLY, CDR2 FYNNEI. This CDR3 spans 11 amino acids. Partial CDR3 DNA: TGTGCCAGCAGTGCGGGCTACGAG. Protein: CASSAGYE. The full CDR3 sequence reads CASSAGYEQYF.

CDR3 residues: CASSEVQGYSNQPQHF. CDR3 DNA, as far as it was read: TGTGCCAGCAGTGAAGTTCAGGGATATAGCAATCAGCCC. V and J are TRBV6-1 and TRBJ1-5, with D perhaps matching TRBD1 (5 bases). The CDR3 goes on 3 residues after the read ends, and that part is filled in from the germline J gene. The CDR3 covers 16 residues. V lost 1 base and J 0 bases, leaving 10 bases between the germline ends. Germline V gene lookup returns CDR1 MNHNS and CDR2 SASEGT.

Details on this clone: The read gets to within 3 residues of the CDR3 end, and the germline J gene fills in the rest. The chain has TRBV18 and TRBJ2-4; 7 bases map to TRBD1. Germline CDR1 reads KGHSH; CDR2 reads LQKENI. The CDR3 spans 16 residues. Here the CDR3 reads CASSPSGQANPYGQYF. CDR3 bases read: TGTGCCAGCTCACCATCCGGACAGGCGAATCCCTATGGT.

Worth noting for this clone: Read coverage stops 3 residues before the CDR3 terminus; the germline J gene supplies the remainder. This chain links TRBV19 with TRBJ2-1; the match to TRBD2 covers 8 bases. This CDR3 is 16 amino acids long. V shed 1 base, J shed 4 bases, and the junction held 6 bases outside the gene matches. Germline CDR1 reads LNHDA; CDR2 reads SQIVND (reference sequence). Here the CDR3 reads CASSIGSGTRYNEQFF. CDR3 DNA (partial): TGTGCCAGTAGTATAGGTAGCGGGACCCGGTACAATGAG.

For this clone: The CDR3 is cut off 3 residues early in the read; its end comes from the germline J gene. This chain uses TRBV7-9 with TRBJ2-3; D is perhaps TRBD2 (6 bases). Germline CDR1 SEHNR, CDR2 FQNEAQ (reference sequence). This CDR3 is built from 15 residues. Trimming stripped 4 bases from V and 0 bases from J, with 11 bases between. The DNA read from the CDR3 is TGTGCCAGCAGCTCGATAGCGGCTAGCACAGATACG. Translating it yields CASSSIAASTDT. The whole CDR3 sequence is CASSSIAASTDTQYF.

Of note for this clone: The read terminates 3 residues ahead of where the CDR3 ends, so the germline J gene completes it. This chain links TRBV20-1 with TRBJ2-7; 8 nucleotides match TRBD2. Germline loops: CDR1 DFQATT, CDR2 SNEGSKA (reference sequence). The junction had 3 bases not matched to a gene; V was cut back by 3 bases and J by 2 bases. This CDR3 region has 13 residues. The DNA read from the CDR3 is TGCAGTGCTAGCGGGGGGGCCACCTACGAG. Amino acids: CSASGGATYE. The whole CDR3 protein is CSASGGATYEQYF.

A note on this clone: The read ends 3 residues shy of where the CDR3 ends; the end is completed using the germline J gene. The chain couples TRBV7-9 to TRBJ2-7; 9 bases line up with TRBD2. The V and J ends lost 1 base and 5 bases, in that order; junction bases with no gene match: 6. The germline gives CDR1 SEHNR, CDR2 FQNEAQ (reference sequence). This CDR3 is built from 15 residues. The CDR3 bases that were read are TGTGCCAGCAGCTTAGACGGGACTAGCCTTGACGAG. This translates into CASSLDGTSLDE. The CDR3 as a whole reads CASSLDGTSLDEQYF.

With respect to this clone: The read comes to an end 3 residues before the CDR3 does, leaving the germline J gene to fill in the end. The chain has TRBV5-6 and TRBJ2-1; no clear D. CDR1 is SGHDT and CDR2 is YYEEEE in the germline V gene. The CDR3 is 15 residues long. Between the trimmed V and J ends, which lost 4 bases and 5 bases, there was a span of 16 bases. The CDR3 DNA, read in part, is TGTGCCAGCAGCCTACAGCTCAGATTTAACAATGAG. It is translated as CASSLQLRFNNE. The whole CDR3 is CASSLQLRFNNEQFF.

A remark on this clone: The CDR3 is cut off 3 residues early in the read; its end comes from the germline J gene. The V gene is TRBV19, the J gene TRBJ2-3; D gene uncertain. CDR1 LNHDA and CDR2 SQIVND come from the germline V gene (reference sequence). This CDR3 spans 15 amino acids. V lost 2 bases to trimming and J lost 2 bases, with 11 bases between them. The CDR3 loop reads CASSITLGTTDTQYF. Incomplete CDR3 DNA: TGTGCCAGTAGTATAACACTGGGCACCACAGATACG. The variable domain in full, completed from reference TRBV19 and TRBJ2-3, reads DGGITQSPKYLFRKEGQNVTLSCEQNLNHDAMYWYRQDPGQGLRLIYYSQIVNDFQKGDIAEGYSVSREKKESFPLTVTSAQKNPTAFYLCASSITLGTTDTQYFGPGTRLTVL.

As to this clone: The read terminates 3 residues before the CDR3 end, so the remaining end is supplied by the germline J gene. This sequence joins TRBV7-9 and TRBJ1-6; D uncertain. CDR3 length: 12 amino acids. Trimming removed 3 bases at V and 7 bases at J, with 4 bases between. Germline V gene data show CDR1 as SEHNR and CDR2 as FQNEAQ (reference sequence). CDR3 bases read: TGTGCCAGCAGCTTCCCGAATTCACCC. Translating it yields CASSFPNSP. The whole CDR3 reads CASSFPNSPLHF.

The CDR3 protein is CASSLDRETQYF. The part of the CDR3 DNA that was read is TGTGCCAGCAGCTTAGACCGAGAGACC. This sequence joins TRBV11-2 and TRBJ2-5; D gene ambiguous. The read is 3 residues too short to cover the CDR3 end, so that end is filled in from the germline J gene. Trimming cost V 0 bases and J 4 bases, with 3 bases left between them. CDR1 is SGHAT and CDR2 is FQNNGV in the germline V gene. This CDR3 has 12 amino acids.

CDR3 DNA, as far as it was read: TGTGCCAGCAGCTTTGGTGACAGACTTTCACCC. This encodes CASSFGDRLSP. The CDR3 in its entirety is CASSFGDRLSPLHF. The chain couples TRBV7-2 to TRBJ1-6; TRBD1 might be the D (5 bases). The CDR3 is cut off 3 residues early in the read; its end comes from the germline J gene. The germline V gene encodes CDR1 SGHTA and CDR2 FQGNSA. The CDR3 extends over 14 amino acids. V lost 3 bases to trimming and J lost 9 bases, with 12 bases between them.

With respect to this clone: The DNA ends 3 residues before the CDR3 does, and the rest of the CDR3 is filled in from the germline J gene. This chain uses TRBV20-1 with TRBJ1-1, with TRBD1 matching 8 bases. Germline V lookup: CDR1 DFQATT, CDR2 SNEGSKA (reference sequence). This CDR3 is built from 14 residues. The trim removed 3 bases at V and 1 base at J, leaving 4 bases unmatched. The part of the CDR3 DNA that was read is TGCAGTGCTAGGCAGGGGGCATCGAACACTGAA. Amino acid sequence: CSARQGASNTE. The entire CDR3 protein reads CSARQGASNTEAFF.

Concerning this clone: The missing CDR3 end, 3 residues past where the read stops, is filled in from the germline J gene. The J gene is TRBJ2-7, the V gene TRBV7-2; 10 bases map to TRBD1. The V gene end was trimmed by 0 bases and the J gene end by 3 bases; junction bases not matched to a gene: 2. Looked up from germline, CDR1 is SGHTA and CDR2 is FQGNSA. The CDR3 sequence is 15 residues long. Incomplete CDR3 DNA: TGTGCCAGCAGCTTAGCCGGGACAGGGGTCTACGAG. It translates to CASSLAGTGVYE. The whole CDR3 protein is CASSLAGTGVYEQYF.

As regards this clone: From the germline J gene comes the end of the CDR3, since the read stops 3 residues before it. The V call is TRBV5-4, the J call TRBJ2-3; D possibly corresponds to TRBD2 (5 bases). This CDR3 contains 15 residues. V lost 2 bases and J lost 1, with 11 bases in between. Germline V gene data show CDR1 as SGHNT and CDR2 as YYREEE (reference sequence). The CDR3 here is CASSFGGLGTDTQYF. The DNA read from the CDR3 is TGTGCCAGCAGCTTTGGCGGGTTGGGCACAGATACG.

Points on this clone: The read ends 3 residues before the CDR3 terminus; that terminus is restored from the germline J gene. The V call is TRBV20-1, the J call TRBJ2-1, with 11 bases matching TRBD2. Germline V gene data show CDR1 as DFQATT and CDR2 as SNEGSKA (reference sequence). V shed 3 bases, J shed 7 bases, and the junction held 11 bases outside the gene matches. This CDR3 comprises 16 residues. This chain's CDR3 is CSASISGGAGGNEQFF. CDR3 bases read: TGCAGTGCTAGTATTAGCGGGGGGGCCGGAGGGAATGAG.

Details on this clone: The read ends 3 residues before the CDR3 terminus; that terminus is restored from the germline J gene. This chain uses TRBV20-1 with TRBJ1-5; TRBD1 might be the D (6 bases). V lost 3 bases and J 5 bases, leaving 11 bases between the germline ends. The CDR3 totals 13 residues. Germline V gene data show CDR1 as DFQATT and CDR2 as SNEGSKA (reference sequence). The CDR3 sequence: CSARGQGHQPQHF. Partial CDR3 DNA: TGCAGTGCTAGGGGTCAGGGGCATCAGCCC.